The 24 T cell receptor beta chains in this list originate from one sample, sequenced in a study of blood T cell repertoires in COVID-19. Method: immunoSEQ multiplex PCR; TCRdb's copy keeps in-frame clones and lacks some. The sample carries about 160,000 clones, 70% to 90% recorded once. Sequencing was done on a sample of peripheral blood. All receptors come from a man aged 60-69 years with COVID-19, enrolled during active disease.

This chain connects TRBV6-6 to TRBJ2-3; tentatively, D is TRBD2 (6 bases). V gave up 5 bases and J gave up 8 bases, with 23 bases separating them. CDR1 and CDR2 from the germline V gene are MNHNY and SVGAGI (reference sequence). CDR3 length equals 16 residues. DNA for the CDR3: TGTGCCAGCAGTACCCGGGGGAGCGGGCCCCTGGGTACGCAGTATTTT. As protein: CASSTRGSGPLGTQYF.

The CDR3 loop is CASSFLGGGAYNEQFF. For the CDR3, the DNA is TGTGCCAGCAGTTTTTTGGGCGGGGGGGCCTACAATGAGCAGTTCTTC. The rearrangement links TRBV28 to TRBJ2-1, with 9 positions matching TRBD2. With 3 bases clipped from V and 2 bases from J, the junction kept 5 bases outside the gene matches. The CDR3 is 16 residues long. The germline V gene has CDR1 MDHEN and CDR2 SYDVKM.

The chain links TRBV7-6 to TRBJ2-2, with 11 positions matching TRBD2. CDR1 and CDR2 from the germline V gene are SGHVS and FNYEAQ. J gave up 6 bases and V 5 bases, and 8 bases lay outside the gene matches. The length of the CDR3 is 16 residues. DNA of the CDR3: TGTGCCAGCAGCCCCTTTAGCGGGGGGGCCGCCGGGGAGCTGTTTTTT. This gives the protein CASSPFSGGAAGELFF.

The chain combines TRBV9 with TRBJ2-5; 12 bases map to TRBD2. V trimming: 0 bases; J trimming: 3 bases; junction bases outside the gene matches: 0. The CDR3 spans 15 residues. The germline CDR1 and CDR2 sequences are SGDLS and YYNGEE. DNA of the CDR3: TGTGCCAGCAGCGTAGGACTAGCGGGGGAAGAGACCCAGTACTTC. It is translated as CASSVGLAGEETQYF.

The chain recombines TRBV6-2 or TRBV6-3 with TRBJ2-5; 12 nucleotides line up with TRBD2. Germline V gives CDR1 MNHEY, CDR2 SVGEGT. J gave up 2 bases and V 3 bases, and 4 bases lay outside the gene matches. This CDR3 has 16 residues. The CDR3 sequence is CASSYTSGGPQETQYF. In DNA form, the CDR3 reads TGTGCCAGCAGTTATACTAGCGGGGGGCCTCAAGAGACCCAGTACTTC.

The chain carries TRBV28 and TRBJ1-2, with D possibly TRBD1 on 6 matching bases. V lost 7 bases to trimming and J lost 6 bases, with 12 bases between them. This CDR3 is built from 12 residues. Per the germline V gene, CDR1 is MDHEN and CDR2 is SYDVKM. For the CDR3, the DNA is TGTGCCAGCACCCAGGGGCCCAATGGCTACACCTTC. Its translation: CASTQGPNGYTF.

The rearrangement uses TRBV28 and TRBJ1-4; 11 positions match TRBD1. CDR1 and CDR2 from the germline V gene are MDHEN and SYDVKM. V lost 3 bases and J lost 10; bases outside the gene matches: 7. CDR3 length equals 15 residues. For the CDR3, the DNA is TGTGCCAGCAGTTTCCTCGGGACAGGGGGGGGAAAACTGTTTTTT. This encodes CASSFLGTGGGKLFF.

This chain links TRBV11-3 with TRBJ1-2; D gene unclear. The CDR3 sequence is 13 residues long. Germline V lookup: CDR1 SGHNT, CDR2 YENEEA. V was clipped by 1 base and J by 0 bases, with 3 bases between them. Here the CDR3 reads CASSLAANYGYTF. The DNA for the CDR3 is TGTGCCAGCAGCTTAGCAGCTAACTATGGCTACACCTTC.

The genes are TRBV6-2 or TRBV6-3 and TRBJ2-5, with D tentatively TRBD2 (5 bases). This CDR3 is built from 15 residues. The V end lost 1 base, the J end lost 5 bases, and 14 bases lay between the germline ends. Germline V gene data show CDR1 as MNHEY and CDR2 as SVGEGT. The CDR3 DNA follows: TGTGCCAGCAGTTACTATCCGGGATCGTCGGAGACCCAGTACTTC. It encodes CASSYYPGSSETQYF.

This clone was seen just once. This rearrangement joins TRBV6-5 to TRBJ2-2; possibly TRBD1 for D (6 bases). This CDR3 comprises 14 residues. Germline CDR1 is MNHEY and CDR2 is SVGAGI. Trimming removed 7 bases from V and 2 bases from J, with 11 bases in between. In DNA form, the CDR3 reads TGTGCCAGCAACCAGGGGCTAAACACCGGGGAGCTGTTTTTT. Residues: CASNQGLNTGELFF.

This sequence joins TRBV25-1 and TRBJ1-2; 7 nucleotides match TRBD1. CDR1 is MGHDK and CDR2 is SYGVNS in the germline V gene. The CDR3 sequence is 15 residues long. Trimming took 2 bases from V and 0 from J; bases not matched to a gene: 3. Here the CDR3 DNA reads TGTGCCAGCAGTGAAACAGGGGAACCTAACTATGGCTACACCTTC. Translating gives CASSETGEPNYGYTF.

The chain combines TRBV19 with TRBJ1-2; D not certain. V lost 4 bases, J lost 1 base, and 10 bases lay in between. The CDR3 runs to 14 residues. Germline V gene data show CDR1 as LNHDA and CDR2 as SQIVND (reference sequence). In DNA, the CDR3 is TGTGCCAGTAGTACAGCGGGGTTTAACTATGGCTACACCTTC. It yields the protein CASSTAGFNYGYTF.

This chain joins TRBV2 and TRBJ1-5; D gene unclear. CDR1 SNHLY and CDR2 FYNNEI come from the germline V gene. V gave up 8 bases and J gave up 2 bases, with 10 bases separating them. This CDR3 has 13 amino acids. For the CDR3, the DNA is TGTGCCAGCCTGGGCCAGGGCAATCAGCCCCAGCATTTT. Protein: CASLGQGNQPQHF.

The chain recombines TRBV6-5 with TRBJ2-3, with TRBD1 matching over 8 bases. The junction had 7 bases not matched to a gene; V was cut back by 6 bases and J by 2 bases. Germline assignment: CDR1 MNHEY and CDR2 SVGAGI. The CDR3 covers 15 residues. CDR3 DNA: TGTGCCAGCAGACCCGGACAGGGCCTCACAGATACGCAGTATTTT. It encodes CASRPGQGLTDTQYF.

The V gene is TRBV7-3, the J gene TRBJ2-1, with a tentative D call TRBD1 (5 bases). There are 13 residues in the CDR3. V lost 5 bases and J lost 11, with 16 bases in between. The V gene's germline CDR1 is SGHTA and CDR2 FQGTGA. The CDR3, as DNA: TGTGCCAGCAGCCCCAGGACATCCTTTAAGCAGTTCTTC. This encodes CASSPRTSFKQFF.

The CDR3 nucleotides are TGTGCCAGCAGATCTTGGACGGGAGCTAACTATGGCTACACCTTC. Its translation is CASRSWTGANYGYTF. The chain joins TRBV6-6 to TRBJ1-2; D gene ambiguous. This CDR3 has 15 amino acids. CDR1 is MNHNY, CDR2 SVGAGI, per germline (reference sequence). The ends were cut back, 6 bases at V and 0 bases at J, with 14 bases in the middle.

The rearrangement uses TRBV6-5 and TRBJ1-1; D call uncertain. This CDR3 is 13 amino acids long. CDR1 MNHEY and CDR2 SVGAGI come from the germline V gene. With 2 bases removed from V and 0 bases from J, the gap between germline ends came to 4 bases. The DNA for the CDR3 is TGTGCCAGCAGTTACGAGGTGAACACTGAAGCTTTCTTT. Encoded protein: CASSYEVNTEAFF.

The chain recombines TRBV7-9 with TRBJ2-3; 7 nucleotides match TRBD1. The CDR3 is made up of 18 amino acids. The V gene's germline CDR1 is SEHNR and CDR2 FQNEAQ (reference sequence). J was trimmed by 0 bases and V by 5 bases; bases with no gene match: 14. Here the CDR3 reads CASSQPPGQLTSTDTQYF. CDR3 nucleotide sequence: TGTGCCAGCAGCCAGCCCCCGGGACAGTTAACTAGCACAGATACGCAGTATTTT.

The chain combines TRBV24-1 with TRBJ1-4; D uncertain. CDR1 is KGHDR, CDR2 SFDVKD, per germline. Trimming took 3 bases from V and 11 from J, leaving 12 bases between them. The CDR3 runs to 13 residues. Written as DNA, the CDR3 is TGTGCCACCAGTGATGCCTACATCGGGAAACTGTTTTTT. It yields the protein CATSDAYIGKLFF.

V usage is TRBV11-3 and J usage is TRBJ2-3, with D maybe TRBD2 (5 bases). The CDR3 is made up of 15 amino acids. Trimming removed 6 bases from V and 0 bases from J, with 13 bases in between. Germline V gene lookup returns CDR1 SGHNT and CDR2 YENEEA. CDR3 amino acids: CASSRGGPSTDTQYF. The CDR3 DNA is TGTGCCAGCAGTCGAGGAGGCCCTAGCACAGATACGCAGTATTTT.

This clone has just one count. The CDR3 sequence: CASSMRPLAGTQETQYF. The DNA of the CDR3 is TGTGCCAGCAGTATGCGACCCCTAGCGGGTACACAAGAGACCCAGTACTTC. This chain joins TRBV27 and TRBJ2-5; the match to TRBD2 covers 8 bases. The J segment lost 2 bases and the V segment lost 5 bases, leaving 13 bases of the junction unmatched. In germline, CDR1 is MNHEY, CDR2 SMNVEV (reference sequence). This CDR3 contains 17 residues.

V gene TRBV2 combines with J gene TRBJ2-5; D gene unclear. Per the germline V gene, CDR1 is SNHLY and CDR2 is FYNNEI. With 7 bases removed from V and 3 bases from J, the gap between germline ends came to 6 bases. This CDR3 contains 11 residues. Here the CDR3 DNA reads TGTGCCAGCACAGCGAAAGAGACCCAGTACTTC. This codes for CASTAKETQYF.

This clone was counted a few times. The V and J genes are TRBV2 and TRBJ1-1; 10 nucleotides match TRBD1. Germline lookup yields CDR1 SNHLY and CDR2 FYNNEI. Germline trimming cut 6 bases from V and 2 bases from J; bases unmatched to any gene: 6. The CDR3 loop spans 15 amino acids. CDR3 residues: CASSGDRGANTEAFF. The CDR3 DNA sequence: TGTGCCAGCAGCGGGGACAGGGGCGCTAACACTGAAGCTTTCTTT.

V gene TRBV12-5 combines with J gene TRBJ1-4, with D possibly matching TRBD1 (5 bases). The CDR3 extends over 15 amino acids. The germline V gene encodes CDR1 LGHNT and CDR2 FRNRAP. With 4 bases removed from V and 5 bases from J, the gap between germline ends came to 14 bases. CDR3 DNA: TGTGCTAGTGGTTGGGGCCTTGTAGAGAATGAAAAACTGTTTTTT. Encoded protein: CASGWGLVENEKLFF. The full variable domain, its missing parts supplied by reference TRBV12-5 and TRBJ1-4, is DARVTQTPRHKVTEMGQEVTMRCQPILGHNTVFWYRQTMMQGLELLAYFRNRAPLDDSGMPKDRFSAEMPDATLATLKIQPSEPRDSAVYFCASGWGLVENEKLFFGSGTQLSVL.